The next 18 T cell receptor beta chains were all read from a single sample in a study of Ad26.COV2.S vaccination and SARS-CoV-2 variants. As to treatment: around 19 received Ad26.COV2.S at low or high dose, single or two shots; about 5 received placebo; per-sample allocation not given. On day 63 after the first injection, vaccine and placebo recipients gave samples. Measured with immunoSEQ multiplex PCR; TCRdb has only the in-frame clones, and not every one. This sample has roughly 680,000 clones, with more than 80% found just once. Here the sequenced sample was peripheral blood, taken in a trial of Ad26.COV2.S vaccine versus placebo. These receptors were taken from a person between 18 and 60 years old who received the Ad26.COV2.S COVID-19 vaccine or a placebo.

The CDR3 loop reads CASSLPGTFQETQYF. The CDR3 nucleotides read TGTGCCAGCAGCTTGCCTGGGACTTTCCAAGAGACCCAGTACTTC. The chain links TRBV5-6 to TRBJ2-5, with D tentatively TRBD2 (6 bases). Germline loops: CDR1 SGHDT, CDR2 YYEEEE. Trimming shortened V by 1 base and J by 1 base, and 11 bases separated the two germline ends. The CDR3 totals 15 residues.

The chain's CDR3 is CASSSDASGAYEQYF. CDR3 nucleotide sequence: TGTGCCAGCAGCTCGGATGCTAGCGGGGCCTACGAGCAGTACTTC. The chain employs TRBV3-1 (or the pseudogene TRBV3-2) and TRBJ2-7, with 9 nucleotides matching TRBD2. V trimming: 5 bases; J trimming: 2 bases; junction bases outside the gene matches: 7. The CDR3 is made up of 15 amino acids. Germline V gene sequence: CDR1 LGHDT, CDR2 YNNKEL (reference sequence).

The CDR3 DNA is TGTGCCAGCAGTGAGATGTCGACAGGGGTTTTAAAAGCTTTCTTT. Translated, it gives CASSEMSTGVLKAFF. The J gene is TRBJ1-1, the V gene TRBV6-1, with TRBD1 matching 8 bases. The CDR3 has 15 amino acids. CDR1 is MNHNS and CDR2 is SASEGT in the germline V gene. Trimming removed 3 bases from V and 9 bases from J; junction bases left unmatched: 12.

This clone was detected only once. The CDR3 nucleotides are TGCAGCGTTGGAGGTGGTAGCGGGGGCACAGATACGCAGTATTTT. Translating it yields CSVGGGSGGTDTQYF. The chain joins TRBV29-1 to TRBJ2-3, with 8 bases fitting TRBD2. The length of the CDR3 is 15 residues. Germline V lookup: CDR1 SQVTM, CDR2 ANQGSEA. J lost 1 base, V lost 4 bases, and 7 bases had no gene match.

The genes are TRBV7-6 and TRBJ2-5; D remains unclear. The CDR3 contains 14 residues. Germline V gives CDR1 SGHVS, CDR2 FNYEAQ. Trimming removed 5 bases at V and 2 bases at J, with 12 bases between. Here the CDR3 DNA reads TGTGCCAGCAGCGTCCCCCCGGAGCAAGAGACCCAGTACTTC. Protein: CASSVPPEQETQYF.

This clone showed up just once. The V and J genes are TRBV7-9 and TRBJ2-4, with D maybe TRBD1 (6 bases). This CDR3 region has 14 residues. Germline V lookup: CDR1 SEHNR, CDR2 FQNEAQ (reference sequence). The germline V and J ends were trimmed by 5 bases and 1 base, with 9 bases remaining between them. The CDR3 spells CASSPQGAKNIQYF. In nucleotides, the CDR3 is TGTGCCAGCAGCCCTCAGGGGGCCAAAAACATTCAGTACTTC.

The CDR3 DNA sequence: TGTGCCACCAGGGGGCTGACAGTACCCTCCTACGAGCAGTACTTC. Protein product: CATRGLTVPSYEQYF. This rearrangement joins TRBV24-1 to TRBJ2-7, with D tentatively TRBD1 (5 bases). Germline V gives CDR1 KGHDR, CDR2 SFDVKD. V was shortened by 7 bases and J by 0 bases, with 15 bases between the two germline ends. This CDR3 is 15 amino acids long.

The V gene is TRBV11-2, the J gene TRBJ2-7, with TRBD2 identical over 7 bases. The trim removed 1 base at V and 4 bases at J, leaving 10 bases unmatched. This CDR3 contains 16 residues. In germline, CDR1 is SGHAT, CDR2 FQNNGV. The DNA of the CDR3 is TGTGCCAGCAGCTTAGTGACCGGGAGGAGCGCTTACGAGCAGTACTTC. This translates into CASSLVTGRSAYEQYF.

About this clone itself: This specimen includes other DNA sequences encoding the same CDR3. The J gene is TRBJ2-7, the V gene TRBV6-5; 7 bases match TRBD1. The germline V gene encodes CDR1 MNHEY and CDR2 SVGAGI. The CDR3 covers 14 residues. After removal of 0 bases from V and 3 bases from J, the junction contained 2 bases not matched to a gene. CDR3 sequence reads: CASSYSAGGYEQYF. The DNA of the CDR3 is TGTGCCAGCAGTTACTCGGCAGGGGGCTACGAGCAGTACTTC.

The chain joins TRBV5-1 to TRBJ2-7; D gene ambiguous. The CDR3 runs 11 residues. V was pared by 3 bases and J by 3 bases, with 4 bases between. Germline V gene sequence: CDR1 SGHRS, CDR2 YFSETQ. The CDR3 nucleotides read TGCGCCAGCAGCTCGGACTACGAGCAGTACTTC. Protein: CASSSDYEQYF. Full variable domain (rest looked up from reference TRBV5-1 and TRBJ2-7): KAGVTQTPRYLIKTRGQQVTLSCSPISGHRSVSWYQQTPGQGLQFLFEYFSETQRNKGNFPGRFSGRQFSNSRSEMNVSTLELGDSALYLCASSSDYEQYFGPGTRLTVT.

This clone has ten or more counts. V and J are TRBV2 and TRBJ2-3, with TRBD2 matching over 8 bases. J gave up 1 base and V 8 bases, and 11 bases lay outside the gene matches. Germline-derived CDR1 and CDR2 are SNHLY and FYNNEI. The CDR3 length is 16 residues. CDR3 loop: CASVGGATSGTDTQYF. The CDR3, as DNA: TGTGCCAGCGTTGGGGGGGCGACTAGCGGCACAGATACGCAGTATTTT. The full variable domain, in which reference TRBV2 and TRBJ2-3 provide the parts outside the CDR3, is EPEVTQTPSHQVTQMGQEVILRCVPISNHLYFYWYRQILGQKVEFLVSFYNNEISEKSEIFDDQFSVERPDGSNFTLKIRSTKLEDSAMYFCASVGGATSGTDTQYFGPGTRLTVL.

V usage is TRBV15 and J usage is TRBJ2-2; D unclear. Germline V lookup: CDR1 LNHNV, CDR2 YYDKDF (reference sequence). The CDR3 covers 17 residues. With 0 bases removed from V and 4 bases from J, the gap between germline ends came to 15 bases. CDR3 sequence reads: CATSRDGIRASTGELFF. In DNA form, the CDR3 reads TGTGCCACCAGCAGAGATGGTATCCGGGCTAGCACCGGGGAGCTGTTTTTT.

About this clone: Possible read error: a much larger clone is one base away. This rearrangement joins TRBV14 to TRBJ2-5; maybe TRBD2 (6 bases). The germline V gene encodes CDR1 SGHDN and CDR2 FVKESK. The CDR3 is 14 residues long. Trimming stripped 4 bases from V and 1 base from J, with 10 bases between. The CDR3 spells CASSPTGVQETQYF. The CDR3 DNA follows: TGTGCCAGCAGCCCGACGGGGGTCCAAGAGACCCAGTACTTC.

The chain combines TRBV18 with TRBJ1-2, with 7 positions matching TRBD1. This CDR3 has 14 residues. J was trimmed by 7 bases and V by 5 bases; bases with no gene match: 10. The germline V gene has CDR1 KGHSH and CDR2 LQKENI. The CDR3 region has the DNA TGTGCCAGCTCAGGCGGGCCGACAGGGACTGGCTACACCTTC. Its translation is CASSGGPTGTGYTF.

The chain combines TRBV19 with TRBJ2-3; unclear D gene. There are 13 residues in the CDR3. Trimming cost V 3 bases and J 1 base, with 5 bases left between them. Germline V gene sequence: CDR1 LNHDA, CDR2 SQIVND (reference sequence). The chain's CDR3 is CASSISGTDTQYF. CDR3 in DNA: TGTGCCAGTAGTATCTCTGGCACAGATACGCAGTATTTT. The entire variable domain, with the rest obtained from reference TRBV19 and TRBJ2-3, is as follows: DGGITQSPKYLFRKEGQNVTLSCEQNLNHDAMYWYRQDPGQGLRLIYYSQIVNDFQKGDIAEGYSVSREKKESFPLTVTSAQKNPTAFYLCASSISGTDTQYFGPGTRLTVL.

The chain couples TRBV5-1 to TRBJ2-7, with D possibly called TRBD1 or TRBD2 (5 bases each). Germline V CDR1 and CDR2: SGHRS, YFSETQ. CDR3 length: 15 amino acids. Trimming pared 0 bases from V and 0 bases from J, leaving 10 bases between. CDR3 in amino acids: CASSLGGASSYEQYF. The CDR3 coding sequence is TGCGCCAGCAGCTTGGGAGGGGCATCCTCCTACGAGCAGTACTTC. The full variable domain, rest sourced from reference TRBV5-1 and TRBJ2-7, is KAGVTQTPRYLIKTRGQQVTLSCSPISGHRSVSWYQQTPGQGLQFLFEYFSETQRNKGNFPGRFSGRQFSNSRSEMNVSTLELGDSALYLCASSLGGASSYEQYFGPGTRLTVT.

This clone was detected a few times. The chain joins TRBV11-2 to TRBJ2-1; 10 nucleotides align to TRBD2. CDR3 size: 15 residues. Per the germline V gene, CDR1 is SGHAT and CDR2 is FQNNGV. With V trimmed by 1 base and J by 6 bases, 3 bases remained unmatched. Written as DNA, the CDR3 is TGTGCCAGCAGCTTAGGACTAGCGGGTGGCAATGAGCAGTTCTTC. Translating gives CASSLGLAGGNEQFF.

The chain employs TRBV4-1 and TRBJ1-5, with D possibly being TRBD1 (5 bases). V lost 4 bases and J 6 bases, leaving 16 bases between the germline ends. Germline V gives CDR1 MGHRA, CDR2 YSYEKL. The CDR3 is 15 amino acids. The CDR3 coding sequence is TGCGCCAGCAGCCTCACTGAAGGAGGGACTCAGCCCCAGCATTTT. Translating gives CASSLTEGGTQPQHF.